The 27 T cell receptor beta chains below all came from one sample that was sequenced in a study of blood T cell repertoires in COVID-19. Using immunoSEQ multiplex PCR, the repertoire was profiled, and TCRdb retains in-frame clones only, with some absent. The profile shows some 70,000 clones, around 80% of them singletons. The sequenced sample consisted of peripheral blood. The receptors were gathered from a man aged 45 to 65 with COVID-19, enrolled during active disease.

The J gene is TRBJ2-2, the V gene TRBV28; TRBD1 is a possible D gene (5 bases). Per the germline V gene, CDR1 is MDHEN and CDR2 is SYDVKM. CDR3 length equals 13 residues. V gave up 7 bases and J gave up 1 base, with 7 bases separating them. CDR3 nucleotide sequence: TGTGCCAGCATCCAGGGGAACACCGGGGAGCTGTTTTTT. Protein sequence: CASIQGNTGELFF.

V and J are TRBV2 and TRBJ2-1; D is unclear. CDR1 and CDR2 from the germline V gene are SNHLY and FYNNEI. This CDR3 has 11 amino acids. Trimming removed 6 bases at V and 8 bases at J, with 8 bases between. The CDR3 is CASSRVDEQFF. As DNA, the CDR3 is TGTGCCAGCAGCCGGGTCGATGAGCAGTTCTTC.

CDR3 DNA sequence: TGTGCCAGCAGTGAATCGGACAGGGCCAATCAGCCCCAGCATTTT. Encoded protein: CASSESDRANQPQHF. The chain links TRBV6-1 to TRBJ1-5; 8 bases are shared with TRBD1. Germline-derived CDR1 and CDR2 are MNHNS and SASEGT. V dropped 2 bases and J dropped 3; count of bases not matched to a gene: 3. The CDR3 consists of 15 residues.

The V and J genes are TRBV7-9 and TRBJ2-1; 7 nucleotides agree with TRBD1. The CDR3 covers 13 residues. After removal of 11 bases from V and 8 bases from J, the junction contained 12 bases not matched to a gene. Germline CDR1 and CDR2: SEHNR and FQNEAQ (reference sequence). The DNA of the CDR3 is TGTGCCTGTACAGGGGCGAGAGGCGATGAGCAGTTCTTC. This encodes CACTGARGDEQFF.

This chain joins TRBV5-8 and TRBJ1-1; perhaps TRBD1 as D (5 bases). In germline, CDR1 is SGHTS, CDR2 YDEGEE. The CDR3 covers 16 residues. Deletions cut 9 bases from V and 5 bases from J, with 26 bases between. CDR3 residues: CATFPGGGVLRTEAFF. CDR3 in DNA: TGTGCCACCTTTCCCGGGGGGGGAGTCCTACGGACTGAAGCTTTCTTT.

The J gene is TRBJ2-7, the V gene TRBV10-3; TRBD2 matches at 7 bases. This CDR3 has 15 residues. Germline CDR1 is ENHRY and CDR2 is SYGVKD. V was pared by 1 base and J by 2 bases, with 5 bases of the junction left unmatched. In DNA, the CDR3 is TGTGCCATCAGTGAGTACGGCGGGACTACCTACGAGCAGTACTTC. Protein: CAISEYGGTTYEQYF.

V and J are TRBV6-5 and TRBJ2-5; TRBD2 agrees at 8 bases. The CDR3 has 14 amino acids. CDR1 MNHEY and CDR2 SVGAGI come from the germline V gene. Losses at the gene ends were 5 bases for V and 5 bases for J; bases not matched to a gene: 7. CDR3 in DNA: TGTGCCAGCAGTCCACGGGGGGGCGGGGAGACCCAGTACTTC. Translating it yields CASSPRGGGETQYF.

This sequence joins TRBV28 and TRBJ2-7; 7 positions agree with TRBD1. The CDR3 has 14 amino acids. V shed 6 bases and J 1 base; nucleotides not matched to a gene: 6. Germline V gives CDR1 MDHEN, CDR2 SYDVKM. CDR3 in DNA: TGTGCCAGCAGCCCCCCGGGACAGTCCTACGAGCAGTACTTC. Its protein product is CASSPPGQSYEQYF.

The chain employs TRBV7-2 and TRBJ2-1; 12 bases line up with TRBD2. Germline V gene lookup returns CDR1 SGHTA and CDR2 FQGNSA. This CDR3 is built from 15 residues. V trimming: 4 bases; J trimming: 5 bases; junction bases outside the gene matches: 3. CDR3 in amino acids: CASSSGLAGHNEQFF. For the CDR3, the DNA is TGTGCCAGCAGCTCCGGACTAGCGGGGCACAATGAGCAGTTCTTC.

This clone was recorded a few times. The genes are TRBV7-8 and TRBJ2-7, with 8 nucleotides matching TRBD2. Germline loops: CDR1 SGHVS, CDR2 FQNEAQ. V lost 5 bases to trimming and J lost 2 bases; unmatched junction nucleotides: 5. The CDR3 is 14 residues long. The CDR3 loop is CASSLSGTAYEQYF. The CDR3 DNA reads TGTGCCAGCAGCCTTAGCGGGACTGCCTACGAGCAGTACTTC. The full variable domain, rest sourced from reference TRBV7-8 and TRBJ2-7, is GAGVSQSPRYKVAKRGQDVALRCDPISGHVSLFWYQQALGQGPEFLTYFQNEAQLDKSGLPSDRFFAERPEGSVSTLKIQRTQQEDSAVYLCASSLSGTAYEQYFGPGTRLTVT.

The chain is built from TRBV10-2 and TRBJ1-2; D remains unclear. This CDR3 comprises 15 residues. V lost 2 bases to trimming and J lost 0 bases, with 10 bases between them. Germline CDR1 WSHSY, CDR2 SAAADI. CDR3 loop: CASSERFSTNYGYTF. Written as DNA, the CDR3 is TGCGCCAGCAGTGAGCGGTTCTCAACTAACTATGGCTACACCTTC.

The genes are TRBV3-1 (or the pseudogene TRBV3-2) and TRBJ1-1; D might be TRBD1 (6 bases). Germline lookup yields CDR1 LGHDT and CDR2 YNNKEL (reference sequence). This CDR3 has 13 amino acids. The V end lost 8 bases, the J end lost 1 base, and 11 bases lay between the germline ends. CDR3 nucleotides: TGTGCCAGCGGACAGAGAACGAACACTGAAGCTTTCTTT. It translates to CASGQRTNTEAFF.

The chain carries TRBV19 and TRBJ1-3, with TRBD1 matching over 7 bases. CDR1 and CDR2 from the germline V gene are LNHDA and SQIVND (reference sequence). The CDR3 has 15 residues. V shed 9 bases, J shed 2 bases, and the junction held 10 bases outside the gene matches. The CDR3 is CASRTDRMTGNTIYF. As DNA, the CDR3 is TGTGCCAGCCGAACGGACAGGATGACTGGAAACACCATATATTTT.

This clone was seen once. The chain combines TRBV3-1 (or the pseudogene TRBV3-2) with TRBJ2-7; 9 positions match TRBD2. The V segment lost 2 bases and the J segment 1 base; nucleotides outside the gene matches: 9. CDR1 is LGHDT and CDR2 is YNNKEL in the germline V gene (reference sequence). The CDR3 has 17 residues. The CDR3 coding sequence is TGTGCCAGCAGCCAAAACATGGCGGGAGGGTTTTCCTACGAGCAGTACTTC. Encoded protein: CASSQNMAGGFSYEQYF.

The chain is built from TRBV5-4 and TRBJ2-3; D possibly corresponds to TRBD1 (6 bases). CDR1 is SGHNT and CDR2 is YYREEE in the germline V gene (reference sequence). The CDR3 is made up of 15 amino acids. Trimming removed 2 bases from V and 4 bases from J, with 14 bases in between. The CDR3 nucleotides read TGTGCCAGCAGCTTCGATTGGGGGCGCGCAGATACGCAGTATTTT. Amino acids: CASSFDWGRADTQYF.

About this clone itself: Since a far larger clone is one base different, this is likely a read error. The rearrangement links TRBV2 to TRBJ2-3, with no clear D. Germline-derived CDR1 and CDR2 are SNHLY and FYNNEI. The CDR3 consists of 11 residues. V was clipped by 6 bases and J by 2 bases, with 3 bases between them. The chain's CDR3 is CASSFTDTQYF. The CDR3 region has the DNA TGTGCCAGCAGCTTCACAGATACGCAGTATTTT.

The chain is built from TRBV5-1 and TRBJ2-7; 9 nucleotides line up with TRBD1. The CDR3 runs to 14 residues. The trim removed 0 bases at V and 6 bases at J, leaving 4 bases unmatched. Germline CDR1 SGHRS, CDR2 YFSETQ. CDR3 sequence reads: CASSLGQGVAEQYF. The CDR3 nucleotides read TGCGCCAGCAGCTTGGGACAGGGGGTAGCCGAGCAGTACTTC.

This chain connects TRBV3-1 (or the pseudogene TRBV3-2) to TRBJ2-7; 7 bases fit TRBD1. Germline V gene sequence: CDR1 LGHDT, CDR2 YNNKEL (reference sequence). V trimming: 0 bases; J trimming: 5 bases; junction bases outside the gene matches: 7. The CDR3 sequence is 15 residues long. The CDR3 sequence: CASSQDDRVRNEQYF. The CDR3 bases are TGTGCCAGCAGCCAAGACGACAGGGTTAGAAACGAGCAGTACTTC.

The CDR3 DNA follows: TGTGCCAGCATAACCAGTGAGGGCCGCATGTACAATGAGCAGTTCTTC. As protein: CASITSEGRMYNEQFF. The chain employs TRBV28 and TRBJ2-1; D is perhaps TRBD2 (5 bases). CDR1 and CDR2 (germline): MDHEN, SYDVKM. Trimming stripped 7 bases from V and 4 bases from J, with 20 bases between. This CDR3 has 16 residues.

The chain carries TRBV27 and TRBJ2-7; 13 bases align to TRBD2. The CDR3 sequence is 15 residues long. CDR1 is MNHEY and CDR2 is SMNVEV in the germline V gene (reference sequence). The ends lost 5 bases at V and 7 bases at J; junction bases unmatched: 8. The CDR3 reads CASSPRTSGSGEQYF. The CDR3 DNA reads as TGTGCCAGCAGTCCCCGGACTAGCGGGAGTGGTGAGCAGTACTTC.

This chain links TRBV7-8 with TRBJ1-2; the match to TRBD1 covers 11 bases. The CDR3 runs to 16 residues. Germline CDR1 reads SGHVS; CDR2 reads FQNEAQ. J gave up 4 bases and V 5 bases, and 9 bases lay outside the gene matches. The CDR3 DNA is TGTGCCAGCAGCCCGAGGGGGACAGGGGGTTTCTATGGCTACACCTTC. This translates into CASSPRGTGGFYGYTF.

The chain uses TRBV3-1 (or the pseudogene TRBV3-2) and TRBJ1-2; perhaps TRBD1 as D (5 bases). V shed 1 base and J shed 4 bases, with 7 bases lying between them. Looked up from germline, CDR1 is LGHDT and CDR2 is YNNKEL (reference sequence). The CDR3 has 13 residues. The CDR3 nucleotides are TGTGCCAGCAGCCAAGGTACAGGCTATGGCTACACCTTC. Translation gives CASSQGTGYGYTF.

The chain is built from TRBV28 and TRBJ1-5, with 8 positions matching TRBD1. From germline, CDR1 is MDHEN and CDR2 SYDVKM. This CDR3 has 15 amino acids. J gave up 6 bases and V 5 bases, and 9 bases lay outside the gene matches. DNA for the CDR3: TGTGCCAGCAGTCTTCCCCAGGGGGCACGTCAGCCCCAGCATTTT. Its protein is CASSLPQGARQPQHF. The entire variable domain, with the rest obtained from reference TRBV28 and TRBJ1-5, is as follows: DVKVTQSSRYLVKRTGEKVFLECVQDMDHENMFWYRQDPGLGLRLIYFSYDVKMKEKGDIPEGYSVSREKKERFSLILESASTNQTSMYLCASSLPQGARQPQHFGDGTRLSIL.

This chain links TRBV7-9 with TRBJ2-5; TRBD2 matches 10 bases. The CDR3 is made up of 17 amino acids. Losses at the gene ends were 6 bases for V and 5 bases for J; bases not matched to a gene: 15. Per the germline V gene, CDR1 is SEHNR and CDR2 is FQNEAQ (reference sequence). CDR3 region: CASRETGLARPGETQYF. DNA for the CDR3: TGTGCCAGCAGGGAGACGGGACTAGCGCGACCTGGGGAGACCCAGTACTTC. Based on the CDR3 plus reference TRBV7-9 and TRBJ2-5, the full variable domain is DTGVSQNPRHKITKRGQNVTFRCDPISEHNRLYWYRQTLGQGPEFLTYFQNEAQLEKSRLLSDRFSAERPKGSFSTLEIQRTEQGDSAMYLCASRETGLARPGETQYFGPGTRLLVL.

The chain combines TRBV4-3 with TRBJ2-7, with 8 bases fitting TRBD2. Unmatched junction bases numbered 8, after V lost 4 bases and J lost 6 bases. Germline lookup yields CDR1 LGHNA and CDR2 YSLEER. This CDR3 spans 14 amino acids. The CDR3 DNA reads TGCGCCAGCAGCCCCCAGCGGGAGTGGGGCGAGCAGTACTTC. As protein: CASSPQREWGEQYF.

This clone was found a few times. This rearrangement joins TRBV4-1 to TRBJ2-3; D is possibly TRBD2 (5 bases). Deletions cut 8 bases from V and 0 bases from J, with 9 bases between. The CDR3 consists of 13 residues. The germline CDR1 and CDR2 sequences are MGHRA and YSYEKL. CDR3 sequence: CASESGSTDTQYF. Written as DNA, the CDR3 is TGCGCCAGCGAGAGCGGTAGCACAGATACGCAGTATTTT.

The chain recombines TRBV23-1 with TRBJ2-7; D may be TRBD1 (6 bases). TRBV23-1 is marked as an open reading frame, function uncertain. V was trimmed by 2 bases and J by 4 bases, leaving 15 bases between them. The CDR3 covers 15 residues. This CDR3 reads CASSQPRQVSYEQYF. The CDR3 coding sequence is TGCGCCAGCAGTCAACCGCGACAGGTTTCTTACGAGCAGTACTTC.